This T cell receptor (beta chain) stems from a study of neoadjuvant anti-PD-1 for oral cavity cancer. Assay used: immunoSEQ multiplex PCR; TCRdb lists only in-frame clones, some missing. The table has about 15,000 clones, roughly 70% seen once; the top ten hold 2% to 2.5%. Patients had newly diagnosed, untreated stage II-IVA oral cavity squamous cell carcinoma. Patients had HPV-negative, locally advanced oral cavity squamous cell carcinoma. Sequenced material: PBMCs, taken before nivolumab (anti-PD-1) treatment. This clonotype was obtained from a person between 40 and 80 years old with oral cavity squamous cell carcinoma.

CDR3 DNA: TGTGCCAGCAGCTGGGGGGGGACTAGCGGCGACGAGCAGTACTTC. Protein product: CASSWGGTSGDEQYF. V and J are TRBV7-6 and TRBJ2-7; TRBD2 aligns across 11 bases. Unmatched junction bases numbered 7, after V lost 4 bases and J lost 5 bases. The V gene's germline CDR1 is SGHVS and CDR2 FNYEAQ. The CDR3 runs to 15 residues.